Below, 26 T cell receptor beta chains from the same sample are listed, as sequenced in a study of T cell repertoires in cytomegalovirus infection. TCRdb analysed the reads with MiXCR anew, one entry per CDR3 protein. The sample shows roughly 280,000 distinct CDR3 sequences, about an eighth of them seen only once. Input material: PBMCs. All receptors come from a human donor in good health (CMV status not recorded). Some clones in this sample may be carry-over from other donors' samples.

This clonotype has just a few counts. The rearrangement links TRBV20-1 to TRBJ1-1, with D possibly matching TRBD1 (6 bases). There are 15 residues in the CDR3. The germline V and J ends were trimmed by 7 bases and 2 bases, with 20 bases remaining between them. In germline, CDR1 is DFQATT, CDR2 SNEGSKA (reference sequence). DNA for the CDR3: TGCAGTGTTCAGCCGGGCAGGGGTGAAAACACTGAAGCTTTCTTT. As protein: CSVQPGRGENTEAFF.

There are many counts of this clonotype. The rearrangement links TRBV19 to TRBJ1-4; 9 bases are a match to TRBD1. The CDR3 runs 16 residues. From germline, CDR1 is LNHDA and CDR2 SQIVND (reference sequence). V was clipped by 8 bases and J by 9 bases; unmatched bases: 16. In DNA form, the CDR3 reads TGTGCCAGTTCCGATCCCTCGGACAGGGGATCGAAAAAACTGTTTTTT. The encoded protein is CASSDPSDRGSKKLFF. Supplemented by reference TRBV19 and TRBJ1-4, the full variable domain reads DGGITQSPKYLFRKEGQNVTLSCEQNLNHDAMYWYRQDPGQGLRLIYYSQIVNDFQKGDIAEGYSVSREKKESFPLTVTSAQKNPTAFYLCASSDPSDRGSKKLFFGSGTQLSVL.

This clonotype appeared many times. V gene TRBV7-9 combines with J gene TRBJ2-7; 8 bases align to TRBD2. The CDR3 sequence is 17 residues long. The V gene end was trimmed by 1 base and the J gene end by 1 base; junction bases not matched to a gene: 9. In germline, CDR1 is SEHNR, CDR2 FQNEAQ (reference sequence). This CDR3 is CASSLGEGGTRSYEQYF. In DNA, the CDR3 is TGTGCCAGCAGCTTAGGAGAGGGCGGGACTAGATCCTACGAGCAGTACTTC.

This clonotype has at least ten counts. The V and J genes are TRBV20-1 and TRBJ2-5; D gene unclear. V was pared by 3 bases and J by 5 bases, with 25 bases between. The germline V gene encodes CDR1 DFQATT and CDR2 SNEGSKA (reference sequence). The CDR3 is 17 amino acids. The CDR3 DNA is TGCAGTGCTAGTTTTTCAACTCGGATTAGCAAAGCGGAGACCCAGTACTTC. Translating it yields CSASFSTRISKAETQYF.

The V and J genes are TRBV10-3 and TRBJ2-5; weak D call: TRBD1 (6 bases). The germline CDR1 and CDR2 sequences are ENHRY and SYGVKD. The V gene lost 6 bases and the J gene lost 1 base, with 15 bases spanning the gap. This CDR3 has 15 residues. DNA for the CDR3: TGTGCCATCAGATCCCCCGGACAGTTCCAAGAGACCCAGTACTTC. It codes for CAIRSPGQFQETQYF.

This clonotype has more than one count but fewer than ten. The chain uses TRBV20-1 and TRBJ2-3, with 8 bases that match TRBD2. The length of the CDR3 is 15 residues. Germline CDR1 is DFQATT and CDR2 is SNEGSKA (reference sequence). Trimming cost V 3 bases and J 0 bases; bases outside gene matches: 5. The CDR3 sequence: CSAREVAGSTDTQYF. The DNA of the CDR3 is TGCAGTGCTAGGGAAGTAGCGGGGAGCACAGATACGCAGTATTTT.

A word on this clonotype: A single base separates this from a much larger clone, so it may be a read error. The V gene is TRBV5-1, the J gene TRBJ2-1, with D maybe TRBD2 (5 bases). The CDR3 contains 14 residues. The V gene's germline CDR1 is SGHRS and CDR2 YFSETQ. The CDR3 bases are TGCGCCAGCGCACGTAGGGAGACCTACAATGAGCAGTTATTC. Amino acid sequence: CASARRETYNEQLF.

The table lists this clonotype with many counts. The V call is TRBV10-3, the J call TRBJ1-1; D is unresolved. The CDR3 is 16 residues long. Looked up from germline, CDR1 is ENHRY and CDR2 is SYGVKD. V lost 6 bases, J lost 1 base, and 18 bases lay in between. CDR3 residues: CAISSPTKSGNTEAFF. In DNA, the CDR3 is TGTGCCATCAGCTCCCCCACAAAGTCGGGGAACACTGAAGCTTTCTTT.

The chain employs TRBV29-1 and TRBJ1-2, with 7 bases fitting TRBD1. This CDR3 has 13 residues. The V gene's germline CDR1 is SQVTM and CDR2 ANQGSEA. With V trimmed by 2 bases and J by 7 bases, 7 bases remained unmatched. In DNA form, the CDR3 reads TGCAGCGTTGAATCACCTAGGGGGCTTGGCTACACCTTC. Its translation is CSVESPRGLGYTF.

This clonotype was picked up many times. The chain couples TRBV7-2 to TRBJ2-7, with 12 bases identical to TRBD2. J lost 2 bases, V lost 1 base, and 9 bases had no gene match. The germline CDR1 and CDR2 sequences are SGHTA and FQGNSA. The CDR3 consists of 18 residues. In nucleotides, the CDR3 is TGTGCCAGCAGCTTAGTGTCTAGCGGGAGGGCCCTTACCTACGAGCAGTACTTC. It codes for CASSLVSSGRALTYEQYF.

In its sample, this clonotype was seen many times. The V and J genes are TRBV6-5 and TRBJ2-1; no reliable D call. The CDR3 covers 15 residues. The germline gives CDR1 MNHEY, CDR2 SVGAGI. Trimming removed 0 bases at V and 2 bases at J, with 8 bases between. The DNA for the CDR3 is TGTGCCAGCAGTTACTCCGGCGGCCCCTACAATGAGCAGTTCTTC. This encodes CASSYSGGPYNEQFF.

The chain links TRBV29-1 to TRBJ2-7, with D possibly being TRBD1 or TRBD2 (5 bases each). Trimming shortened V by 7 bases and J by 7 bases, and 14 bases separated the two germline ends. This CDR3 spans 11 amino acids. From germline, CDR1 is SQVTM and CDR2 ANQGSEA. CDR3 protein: CSAGTDKEQYF. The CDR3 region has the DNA TGCAGCGCTGGGACGGACAAAGAGCAGTACTTC.

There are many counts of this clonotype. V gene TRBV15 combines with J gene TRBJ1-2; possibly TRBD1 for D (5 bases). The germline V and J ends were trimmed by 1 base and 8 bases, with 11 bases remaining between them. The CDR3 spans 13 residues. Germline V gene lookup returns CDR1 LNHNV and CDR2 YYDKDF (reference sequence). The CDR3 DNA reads TGTGCCACCAGCAGAGCTCAGGGAGTCGGCTACACCTTC. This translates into CATSRAQGVGYTF.

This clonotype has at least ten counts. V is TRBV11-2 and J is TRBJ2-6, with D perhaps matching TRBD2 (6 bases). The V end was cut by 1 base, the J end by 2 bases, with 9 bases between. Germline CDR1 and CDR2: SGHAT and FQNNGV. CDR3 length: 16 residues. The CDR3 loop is CASSLVGRAGANVLTF. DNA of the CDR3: TGTGCCAGCAGCTTAGTCGGGAGAGCTGGGGCCAACGTCCTGACTTTC.

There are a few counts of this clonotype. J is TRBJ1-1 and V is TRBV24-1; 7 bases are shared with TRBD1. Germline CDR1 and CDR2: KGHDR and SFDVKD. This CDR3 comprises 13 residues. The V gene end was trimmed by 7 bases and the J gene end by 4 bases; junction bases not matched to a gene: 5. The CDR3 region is CATRQGFGTEAFF. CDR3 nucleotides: TGTGCCACCAGACAGGGGTTCGGCACTGAAGCTTTCTTT.

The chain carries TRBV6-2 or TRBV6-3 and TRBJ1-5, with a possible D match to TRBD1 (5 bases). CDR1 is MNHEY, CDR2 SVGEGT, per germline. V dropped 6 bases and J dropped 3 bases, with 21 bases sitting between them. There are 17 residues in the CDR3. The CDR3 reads CASSHRTGLTSNQPQHF. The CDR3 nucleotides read TGTGCCAGCAGCCATAGGACGGGACTCACGTCCAATCAGCCCCAGCATTTT.

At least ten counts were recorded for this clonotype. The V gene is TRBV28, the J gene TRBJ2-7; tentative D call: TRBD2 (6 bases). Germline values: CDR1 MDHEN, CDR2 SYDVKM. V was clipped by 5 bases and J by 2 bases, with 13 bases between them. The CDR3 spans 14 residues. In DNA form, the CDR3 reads TGTGCCAGCAGTGTCGAGGGAGGACCCTACGAGCAGTACTTC. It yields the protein CASSVEGGPYEQYF.

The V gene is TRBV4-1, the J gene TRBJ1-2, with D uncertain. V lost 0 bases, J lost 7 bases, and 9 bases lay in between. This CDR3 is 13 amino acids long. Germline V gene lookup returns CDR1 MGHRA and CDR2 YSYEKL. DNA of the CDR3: TGCGCCAGCAGCCAAGATGAGGTACGTGGCTACACCTTC. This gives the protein CASSQDEVRGYTF.

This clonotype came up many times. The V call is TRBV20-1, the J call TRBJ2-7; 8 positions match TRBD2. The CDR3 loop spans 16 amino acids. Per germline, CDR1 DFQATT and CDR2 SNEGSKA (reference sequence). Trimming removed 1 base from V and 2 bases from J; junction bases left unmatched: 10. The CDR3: CSARGGPSGPTYEQYF. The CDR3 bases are TGCAGTGCTAGAGGCGGACCTAGCGGGCCTACCTACGAGCAGTACTTC.

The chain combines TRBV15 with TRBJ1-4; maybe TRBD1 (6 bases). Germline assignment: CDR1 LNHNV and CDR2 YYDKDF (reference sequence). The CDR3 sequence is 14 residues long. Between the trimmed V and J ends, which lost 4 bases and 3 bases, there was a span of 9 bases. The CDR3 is CATSKRTANEKLFF. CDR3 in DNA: TGTGCCACCAGCAAAAGGACAGCTAATGAAAAACTGTTTTTT.

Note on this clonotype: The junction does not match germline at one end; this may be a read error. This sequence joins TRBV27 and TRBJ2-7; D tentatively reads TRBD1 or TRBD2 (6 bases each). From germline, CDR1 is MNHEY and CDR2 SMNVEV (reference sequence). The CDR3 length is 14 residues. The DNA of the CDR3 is TGTGCCAGTAGTTTTCAAGGGGGGCCCCCCGAGCAGTACTTC. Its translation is CASSFQGGPPEQYF.

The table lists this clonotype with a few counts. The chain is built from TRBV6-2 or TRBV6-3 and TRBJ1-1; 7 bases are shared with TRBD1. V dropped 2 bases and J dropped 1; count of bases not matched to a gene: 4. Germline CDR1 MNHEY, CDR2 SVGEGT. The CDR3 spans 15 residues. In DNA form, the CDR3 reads TGTGCCAGCAGTTACAGAGGGACAGCGAACACTGAAGCTTTCTTT. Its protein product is CASSYRGTANTEAFF.

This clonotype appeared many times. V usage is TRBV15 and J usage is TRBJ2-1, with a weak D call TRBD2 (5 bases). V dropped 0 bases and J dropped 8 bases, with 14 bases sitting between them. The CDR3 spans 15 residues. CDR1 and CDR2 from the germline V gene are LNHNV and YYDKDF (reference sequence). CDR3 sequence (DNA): TGTGCCACCAGCAGAGATGGTGGGAGTAGTGATGAGCAGTTCTTC. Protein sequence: CATSRDGGSSDEQFF.

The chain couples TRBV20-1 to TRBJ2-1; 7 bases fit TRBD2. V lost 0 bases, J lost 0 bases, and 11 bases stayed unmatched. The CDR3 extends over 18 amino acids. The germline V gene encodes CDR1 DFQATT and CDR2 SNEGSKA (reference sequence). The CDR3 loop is CSARDLYRAGSSYNEQFF. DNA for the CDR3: TGCAGTGCTAGAGATCTTTACAGAGCGGGAAGCTCCTACAATGAGCAGTTCTTC.

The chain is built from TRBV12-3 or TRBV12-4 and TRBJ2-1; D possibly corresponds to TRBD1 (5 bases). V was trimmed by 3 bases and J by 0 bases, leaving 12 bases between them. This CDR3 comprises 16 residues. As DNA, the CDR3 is TGTGCCAGCAGTTTCTGGGGCGTAAGCTCCTACAATGAGCAGTTCTTC. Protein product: CASSFWGVSSYNEQFF.

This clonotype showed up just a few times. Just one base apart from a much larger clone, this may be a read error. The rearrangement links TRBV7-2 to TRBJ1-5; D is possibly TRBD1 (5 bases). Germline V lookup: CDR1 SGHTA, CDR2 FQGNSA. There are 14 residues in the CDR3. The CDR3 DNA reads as TGTGCCAACAGCCCAGGGTCTAACAATCAGCCCCAGCATTTT. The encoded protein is CANSPGSNNQPQHF.